This TCR beta chain appears in the sequencing data of a study of cytomegalovirus exposure and HLA in healthy donors (dated by TCRdb to 2015 to 2018). In the study overall: According to a later analysis, one platform produced both the 110 or so validation repertoires and the 666 repertoires of the first cohort. High-throughput TCR immunosequencing, statistical association of individual TCRs with disease status, and machine learning were combined to predict cytomegalovirus infection status. In addition to the first cohort of 666 subjects, a separate validation cohort of about 120 different subjects was used. The aim of the study was to test whether cataloging public T cell receptors could identify signatures of past pathogen exposure. The paper's findings and limits, for the study overall: All 120 or so repertoires were used to score co-occurrence in the validation cohort in a later analysis, because that analysis had no HLA typing for the cohort. The authors suggested that the approach could potentially be extended to other disease states and immunological phenotypes. Most TCR sequences were observed very rarely across donors, whereas some public TCRs were present in many individuals. The classifier was reported to diagnose cytomegalovirus status with high specificity and sensitivity in both the original and validation cohorts. A later analysis found that TCRs clustered in the first cohort also tended to co-occur in the roughly 120 validation repertoires, with approximately 95% of cluster scores above 0. A few of the identified cytomegalovirus-associated TCR beta chains were confirmed in vitro to be specific for cytomegalovirus antigens. The study listed 150 to 200 TCR beta chains as associated with cytomegalovirus.

Library construction relied on the immunoSEQ multiplex PCR assay. As for the authors' bioinformatics: To diagnose cytomegalovirus status from the catalog of TCR beta chain sequences, a statistical classification framework was built. Drawn from immuneACCESS, this table holds only the in-frame rearrangements with V and J called that TCRdb kept. Clones are partly lost; checked studies trace under half to an unresolved V gene and leave the rest unexplained. V and J calls and clone size come straight from that table; D and trimming were deduced from the DNA. Recorded for this sample are about 75,000 clones; around 81% of them occurred a single time. Clones ranked in the top ten supply 3% of the sample. About this clone itself: Its target antigen remains unknown. Base qualities are not recorded, but no much larger clone differs from it by a single base.

The donors belonged to the validation cohort of about 130 subjects, which was separate from the roughly 680-subject first cohort. V is pruned by 5 bases and J by 10 bases, leaving 4 bases of the junction without a gene match. In the germline V gene (reference sequence), CDR1 corresponds to MNHEY and CDR2 to SMNVEV. The CDR3 spans 14 residues, from the cysteine through the phenylalanine. This entry keeps only the CDR3 DNA: 42 bases, framed from base 1. This TCR was recovered from a man in his thirties or forties in good health and CMV-seronegative. The V and J segments used are TRBV27 and TRBJ2-1; the junction holds 14 bases that match TRBD2. Sequenced input: PBMCs. The encoded CDR3 is CASSPRTSGGEQFF. The sequence in DNA is TGTGCCAGCAGTCCCCGGACTAGCGGGGGGGAGCAGTTCTTC.